Below are 5 T cell receptor beta chains sequenced from a single sample in a study of blood T cell repertoires in COVID-19. The repertoire was sequenced with immunoSEQ multiplex PCR; TCRdb's copy has only in-frame clones and lacks some. Here the sample spans fewer than 60,000 clones, about four fifths being singletons. The sample comprised peripheral blood. These receptors were collected from a man at least 80 years old with COVID-19, enrolled during active disease.

This chain connects TRBV25-1 to TRBJ1-2; D possibly corresponds to TRBD1 (5 bases). V shed 2 bases and J shed 3 bases, with 10 bases lying between them. This CDR3 contains 14 residues. Germline V gene data show CDR1 as MGHDK and CDR2 as SYGVNS. The CDR3 region is CASSERPGDYGYTF. The CDR3, as DNA: TGTGCCAGCAGTGAAAGGCCGGGGGACTATGGCTACACCTTC.

The chain is built from TRBV4-3 and TRBJ1-2, with no clear D. V was trimmed by 0 bases and J by 5 bases, leaving 13 bases between them. The germline gives CDR1 LGHNA, CDR2 YSLEER. The CDR3 has 15 amino acids. The CDR3, as DNA: TGCGCCAGCAGCCAAGATCAACTGAGCATATATGGCTACACCTTC. It codes for CASSQDQLSIYGYTF.

This clone was seen only once. The chain has TRBV4-3 and TRBJ2-2; 10 bases are shared with TRBD2. Germline V gives CDR1 LGHNA, CDR2 YSLEER. The junction had 7 bases not matched to a gene; V was cut back by 6 bases and J by 6 bases. CDR3 size: 15 residues. The DNA for the CDR3 is TGCGCCAGCAGTGCCCTAGCGGGGGCGTCCGGGGAGCTGTTTTTT. Amino acids: CASSALAGASGELFF.

This clone has just a few counts. The chain combines TRBV27 with TRBJ1-1; D gene unclear. From germline, CDR1 is MNHEY and CDR2 SMNVEV (reference sequence). V lost 8 bases to trimming and J lost 4 bases, with 14 bases between them. This CDR3 contains 13 residues. The CDR3 sequence: CASWPSASTEAFF. The CDR3 coding sequence is TGTGCCAGCTGGCCAAGTGCTTCCACTGAAGCTTTCTTT.

The genes are TRBV7-2 and TRBJ1-1, with D perhaps TRBD1 (6 bases). The ends were cut back, 4 bases at V and 1 base at J, with 10 bases in the middle. The CDR3 has 14 residues. Germline V lookup: CDR1 SGHTA, CDR2 FQGNSA. The CDR3, as DNA: TGTGCCAGCAGCTCCTGGACAGAGAACACTGAAGCTTTCTTT. As protein: CASSSWTENTEAFF.